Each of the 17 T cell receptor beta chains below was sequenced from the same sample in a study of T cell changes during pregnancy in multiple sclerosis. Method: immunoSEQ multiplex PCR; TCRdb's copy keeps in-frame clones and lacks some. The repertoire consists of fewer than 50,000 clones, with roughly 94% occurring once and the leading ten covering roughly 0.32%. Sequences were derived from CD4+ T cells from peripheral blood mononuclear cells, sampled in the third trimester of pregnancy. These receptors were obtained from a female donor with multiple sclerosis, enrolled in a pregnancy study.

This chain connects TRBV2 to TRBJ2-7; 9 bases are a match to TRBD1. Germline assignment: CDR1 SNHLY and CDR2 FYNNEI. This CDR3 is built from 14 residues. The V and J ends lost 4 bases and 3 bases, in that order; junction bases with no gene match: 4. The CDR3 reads CASSGDRARYEQYF. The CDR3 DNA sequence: TGTGCCAGCAGTGGGGACAGGGCTCGCTACGAGCAGTACTTC.

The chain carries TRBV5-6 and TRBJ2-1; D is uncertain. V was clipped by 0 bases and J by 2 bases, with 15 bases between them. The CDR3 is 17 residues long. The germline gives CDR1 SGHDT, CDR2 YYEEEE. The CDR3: CASSLAGYSRTYNEQFF. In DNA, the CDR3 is TGTGCCAGCAGCTTGGCCGGGTATAGCCGTACCTACAATGAGCAGTTCTTC. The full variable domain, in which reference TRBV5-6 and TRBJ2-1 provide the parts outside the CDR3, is DAGVTQSPTHLIKTRGQQVTLRCSPKSGHDTVSWYQQALGQGPQFIFQYYEEEERQRGNFPDRFSGHQFPNYSSELNVNALLLGDSALYLCASSLAGYSRTYNEQFFGPGTRLTVL.

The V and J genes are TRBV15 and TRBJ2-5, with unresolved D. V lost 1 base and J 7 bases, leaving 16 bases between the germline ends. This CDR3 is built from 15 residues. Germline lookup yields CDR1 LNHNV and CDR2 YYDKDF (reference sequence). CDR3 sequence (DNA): TGTGCCACCAGCAGAGGTCACGAGCCTGGTGGGACCCAGTACTTC. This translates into CATSRGHEPGGTQYF.

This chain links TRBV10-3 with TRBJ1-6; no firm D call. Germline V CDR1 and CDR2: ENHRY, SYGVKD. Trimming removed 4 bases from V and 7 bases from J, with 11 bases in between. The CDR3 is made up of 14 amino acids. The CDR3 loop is CAISAYSLNSPLHF. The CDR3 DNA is TGTGCCATCAGTGCCTACAGCCTAAATTCACCCCTCCACTTT.

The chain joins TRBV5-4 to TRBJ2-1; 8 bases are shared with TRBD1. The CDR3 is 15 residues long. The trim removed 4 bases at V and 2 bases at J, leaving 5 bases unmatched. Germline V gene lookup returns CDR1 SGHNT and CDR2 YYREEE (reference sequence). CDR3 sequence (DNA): TGTGCCAGCAGCAAACCGGGACAGGCCTACAATGAGCAGTTCTTC. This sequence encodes CASSKPGQAYNEQFF.

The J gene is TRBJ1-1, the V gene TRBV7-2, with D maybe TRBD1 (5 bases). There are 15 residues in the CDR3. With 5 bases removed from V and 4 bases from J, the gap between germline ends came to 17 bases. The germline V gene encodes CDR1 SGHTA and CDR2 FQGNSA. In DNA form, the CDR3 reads TGTGCCAGCAGCCCGTGGGAGGGGACCGGCACTGAAGCTTTCTTT. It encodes CASSPWEGTGTEAFF.

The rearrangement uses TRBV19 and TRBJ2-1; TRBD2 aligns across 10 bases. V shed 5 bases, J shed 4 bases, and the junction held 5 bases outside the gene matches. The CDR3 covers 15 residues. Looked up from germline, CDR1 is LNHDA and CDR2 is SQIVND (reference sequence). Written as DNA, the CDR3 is TGTGCCAGTAGTCCGCTAGCGGGAGAGTACAATGAGCAGTTCTTC. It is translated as CASSPLAGEYNEQFF.

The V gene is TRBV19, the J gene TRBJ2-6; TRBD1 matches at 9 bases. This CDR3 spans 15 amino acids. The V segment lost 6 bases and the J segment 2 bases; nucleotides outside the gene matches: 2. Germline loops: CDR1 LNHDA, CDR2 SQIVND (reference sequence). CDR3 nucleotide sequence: TGTGCCAGTAGCCGACAGGGGGCTGGGGCCAACGTCCTGACTTTC. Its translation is CASSRQGAGANVLTF.

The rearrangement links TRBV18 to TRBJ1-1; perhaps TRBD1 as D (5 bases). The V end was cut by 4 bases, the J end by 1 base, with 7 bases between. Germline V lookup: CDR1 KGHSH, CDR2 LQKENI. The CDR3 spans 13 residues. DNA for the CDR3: TGTGCCAGCTCACAAGACAGGAACACTGAAGCTTTCTTT. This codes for CASSQDRNTEAFF.

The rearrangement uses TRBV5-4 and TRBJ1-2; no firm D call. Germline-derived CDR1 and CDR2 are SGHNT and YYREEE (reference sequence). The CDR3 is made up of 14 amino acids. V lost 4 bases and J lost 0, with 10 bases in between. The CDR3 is CASSPGGANYGYTF. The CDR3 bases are TGTGCCAGCAGCCCCGGCGGGGCTAACTATGGCTACACCTTC.

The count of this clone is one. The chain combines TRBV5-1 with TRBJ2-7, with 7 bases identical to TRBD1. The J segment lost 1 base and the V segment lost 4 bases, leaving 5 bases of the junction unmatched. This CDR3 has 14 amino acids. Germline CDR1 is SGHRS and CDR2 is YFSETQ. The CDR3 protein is CASSPWDSSYEQYF. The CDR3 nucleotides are TGCGCCAGCAGCCCCTGGGACAGTTCCTACGAGCAGTACTTC.

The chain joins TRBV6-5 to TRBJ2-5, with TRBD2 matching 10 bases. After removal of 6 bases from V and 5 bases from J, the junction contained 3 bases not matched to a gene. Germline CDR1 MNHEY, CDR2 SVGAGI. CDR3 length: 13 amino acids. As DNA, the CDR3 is TGTGCCAGCAGGCCGGGACTAGCGGAGACCCAGTACTTC. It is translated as CASRPGLAETQYF.

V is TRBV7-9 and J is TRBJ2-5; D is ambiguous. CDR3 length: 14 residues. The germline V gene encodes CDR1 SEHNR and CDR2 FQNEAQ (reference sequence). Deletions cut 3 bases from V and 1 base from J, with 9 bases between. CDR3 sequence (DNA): TGTGCCAGCAGCTTCTCAGTCTCCCAAGAGACCCAGTACTTC. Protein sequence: CASSFSVSQETQYF.

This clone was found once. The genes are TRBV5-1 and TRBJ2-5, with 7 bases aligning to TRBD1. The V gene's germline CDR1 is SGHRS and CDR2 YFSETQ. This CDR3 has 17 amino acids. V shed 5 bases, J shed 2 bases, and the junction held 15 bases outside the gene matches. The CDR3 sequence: CASRLLRGRNFQETQYF. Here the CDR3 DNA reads TGCGCCAGCAGACTTTTGAGGGGGCGAAATTTTCAAGAGACCCAGTACTTC.

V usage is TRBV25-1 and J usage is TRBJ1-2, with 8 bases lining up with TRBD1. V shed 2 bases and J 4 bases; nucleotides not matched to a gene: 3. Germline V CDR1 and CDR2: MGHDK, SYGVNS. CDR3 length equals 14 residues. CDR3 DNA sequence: TGTGCCAGCAGTGAACTTGGACAGGGCTATGGCTACACCTTC. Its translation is CASSELGQGYGYTF.

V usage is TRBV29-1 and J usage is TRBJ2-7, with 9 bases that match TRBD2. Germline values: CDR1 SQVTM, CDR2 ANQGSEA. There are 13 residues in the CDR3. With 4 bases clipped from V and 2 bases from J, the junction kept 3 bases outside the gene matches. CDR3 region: CSVAAGGTYEQYF. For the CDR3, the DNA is TGCAGCGTTGCAGCGGGGGGTACCTACGAGCAGTACTTC.

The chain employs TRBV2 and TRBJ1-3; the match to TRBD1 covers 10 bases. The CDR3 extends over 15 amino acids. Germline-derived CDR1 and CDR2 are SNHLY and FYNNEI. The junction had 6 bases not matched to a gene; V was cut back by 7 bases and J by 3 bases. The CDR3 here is CASKGDRGLGNTIYF. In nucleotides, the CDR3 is TGTGCCAGCAAGGGAGACAGGGGGCTTGGAAACACCATATATTTT.